These T cell receptor beta chains were read from a single sample in a study of control samples from healthy donors and cancer patients. Clones were read by immunoSEQ multiplex PCR, and TCRdb kept only the in-frame ones, dropping some. The repertoire includes around 80,000 clones, about nine tenths of them detected once, and 17% sits in the top ten. The specimen sequenced was blood. These receptors were collected from a man aged 45-60 years in good health. Each CDR3 is given with its conserved first and last residue. A D gene is named only where the DNA matches it firmly. Clone size is not always given. Where it is, it says once, few, many or a class for expanded clones.

NA,TRBJ1-4,NA,TRBV11-2,CASSSQGPNEKLFF,TGTGCCAGCAGCTCTCAGGGACCTAATGAAAAACTGTTTTTT
NA,TRBJ1-6,TRBD1,TRBV6-5,CASKRTGNSPLHF,TGTGCCAGCAAGCGGACAGGGAATTCACCCCTCCACTTT
NA,TRBJ1-1,NA,TRBV4-1,CASSQVGTLPRSPEAFF,TGCGCCAGCAGCCAAGTAGGGACACTACCCCGGAGCCCTGAAGCTTTCTTT
NA,TRBJ1-5,TRBD1,TRBV7-2,CASSPGQARQPQHF,TGTGCCAGCAGCCCTGGACAGGCAAGACAGCCCCAGCATTTT
NA,TRBJ1-6,NA,TRBV5-1,CASSFGDYSPLHF,TGCGCCAGCAGCTTTGGGGATTATTCACCCCTCCACTTT
once,TRBJ1-2,NA,TRBV5-1,CASSLSGTFYGYTF,TGCGCCAGCAGCTTATCCGGGACCTTCTATGGCTACACCTTC
once,TRBJ1-2,NA,TRBV5-1,CASSPGPSYGYTF,TGCGCCAGCAGCCCCGGACCGAGCTATGGCTACACCTTC
NA,TRBJ2-7,TRBD1,TRBV6-5,CASRLAGGNYEQYF,TGTGCCAGCAGGTTGGCAGGGGGCAACTACGAGCAGTACTTC
NA,TRBJ1-1,NA,TRBV5-6,CASSSPGRLNTEAFF,TGTGCCAGCAGCTCCCCGGGCAGATTGAACACTGAAGCTTTCTTT
NA,TRBJ1-1,NA,TRBV6-2/TRBV6-3,CASSAYRDNTEAFF,TGTGCCAGCAGTGCCTACCGGGATAACACTGAAGCTTTCTTT
few,TRBJ1-1,NA,TRBV4-3,CASSQVAGTEAFF,TGCGCCAGCAGCCAAGTGGCAGGGACTGAAGCTTTCTTT
NA,TRBJ2-2,NA,TRBV7-9,CASSLVQNTGELLF,TGTGCCAGCAGCTTAGTACAGAACACCGGGGAGCTGCTTTTT
NA,TRBJ1-1,NA,TRBV10-3,CAISGLDAGNTEAFF,TGTGCCATCAGTGGCCTGGACGCGGGGAACACTGAAGCTTTCTTT
NA,TRBJ1-5,NA,TRBV7-9,CASSEGNQPQHF,TGTGCCAGCAGTGAGGGAAATCAGCCCCAGCATTTT
NA,TRBJ1-6,NA,TRBV12-3/TRBV12-4,CASSHPFNSPLHF,TGTGCCAGCAGTCACCCATTTAATTCACCCCTCCACTTT
NA,TRBJ2-6,TRBD1,TRBV19,CASSTGGRSWAAGANVLTF,TGTGCCAGTAGTACAGGGGGCAGGTCTTGGGCAGCTGGGGCCAACGTCCTGACTTTC
NA,TRBJ1-5,NA,TRBV5-1,CASSLQGRGDQPQHF,TGCGCCAGCAGCTTGCAGGGGCGGGGAGATCAGCCCCAGCATTTT
NA,TRBJ1-2,NA,TRBV12-5,CASGLVGGRGYTF,TGTGCTAGTGGTTTGGTAGGAGGAAGAGGCTACACCTTC
NA,TRBJ2-3,TRBD1,TRBV27,CASSRRQGGTDTQYF,TGTGCCAGCAGTCGAAGACAGGGGGGCACAGATACGCAGTATTTT
NA,TRBJ2-2,NA,TRBV4-2,CASSQDTGRNPGELFF,TGTGCCAGCAGCCAGGACACCGGACGCAACCCCGGGGAGCTGTTTTTT
few,TRBJ2-5,NA,TRBV5-1,CASSLGGAPQETQYF,TGCGCCAGCAGCTTGGGGGGAGCACCTCAAGAGACCCAGTACTTC